Below, 17 T cell receptor beta chains from the same sample are listed, as sequenced in a study of T cell responses to AZD1222 COVID-19 vaccine. Generated by immunoSEQ multiplex PCR, the TCRdb table keeps only in-frame clones and is missing some. Here the sample spans approximately 120,000 clones, 93% being singletons. The specimen comprised peripheral blood, sampled on day 0 of AZD1222 vaccination. The receptors were sampled from an adult in good health.

The chain recombines TRBV7-2 with TRBJ2-4, with 7 bases matching TRBD2. V was clipped by 1 base and J by 6 bases; unmatched bases: 6. This CDR3 contains 15 residues. Per germline, CDR1 SGHTA and CDR2 FQGNSA. The CDR3 loop reads CASSLDGGSRNIQYF. CDR3 DNA: TGTGCCAGCAGCTTAGACGGCGGGAGTCGAAACATTCAGTACTTC.

This chain links TRBV21-1 with TRBJ1-1. TRBV21-1 is shown as a pseudogene. The CDR3 is 14 amino acids. In DNA form, the CDR3 reads TGTGCCAGCGAACAGTGTGGGGTGGGCGCTGAAGCTTTCTTT. Its translation: CASEQCGVGAEAFF.

The V call is TRBV19, the J call TRBJ1-1, with D maybe TRBD1 (6 bases). Trimming took off 4 bases at V and 3 bases at J, with 12 bases between the two ends. This CDR3 region has 14 residues. Germline values: CDR1 LNHDA, CDR2 SQIVND (reference sequence). CDR3 residues: CASSNLGGDTEAFF. The CDR3 nucleotides are TGTGCCAGTAGTAATTTAGGGGGAGACACTGAAGCTTTCTTT.

The chain employs TRBV13 and TRBJ2-2; 8 positions agree with TRBD2. Germline V lookup: CDR1 PRHDT, CDR2 FYEKMQ (reference sequence). The V gene end was trimmed by 3 bases and the J gene end by 2 bases; junction bases not matched to a gene: 2. This CDR3 is built from 15 residues. The CDR3 DNA reads TGTGCCAGCAGCTTTAGCGGGATAAACACCGGGGAGCTGTTTTTT. Translation gives CASSFSGINTGELFF.

This chain uses TRBV11-2 with TRBJ2-7, with D perhaps matching TRBD1 (6 bases). Germline-derived CDR1 and CDR2 are SGHAT and FQNNGV. Trimming removed 6 bases at V and 2 bases at J, with 11 bases between. The length of the CDR3 is 13 residues. CDR3 sequence: CASRRGGTYEQYF. CDR3 DNA: TGTGCCAGCAGGAGAGGGGGTACCTACGAGCAGTACTTC.

The chain has TRBV28 and TRBJ1-2; D remains unclear. V gave up 3 bases and J gave up 10 bases, with 12 bases separating them. The germline CDR1 and CDR2 sequences are MDHEN and SYDVKM. The CDR3 spans 12 residues. The CDR3 loop reads CASSLKGGVYTF. CDR3 sequence (DNA): TGTGCCAGCAGTTTGAAGGGAGGTGTCTACACCTTC.

The gene calls are TRBV27 and TRBJ2-1; D remains unclear. This CDR3 is 12 amino acids long. Trimming cost V 6 bases and J 5 bases, with 8 bases left between them. CDR1 and CDR2 from the germline V gene are MNHEY and SMNVEV (reference sequence). The CDR3 coding sequence is TGTGCCAGCAGCGATCCGAACAATGAGCAGTTCTTC. This encodes CASSDPNNEQFF.

As to this clone: The sample contains more than one DNA sequence encoding this CDR3. The V and J genes are TRBV11-2 and TRBJ1-1, with D unclear. Germline CDR1 is SGHAT and CDR2 is FQNNGV. CDR3 size: 13 residues. The V end was cut by 4 bases, the J end by 1 base, with 7 bases between. In DNA form, the CDR3 reads TGTGCCAGCAGCTCCGGACGGAACACTGAAGCTTTCTTT. It translates to CASSSGRNTEAFF.

The chain carries TRBV5-8 and TRBJ1-6, with D uncertain. There are 14 residues in the CDR3. V lost 0 bases to trimming and J lost 8 bases, with 9 bases between them. Germline CDR1 SGHTS, CDR2 YDEGEE. The CDR3 loop is CASSLGQSDSPLHF. The CDR3 nucleotides are TGTGCCAGCAGCTTGGGCCAGTCGGATTCACCCCTCCACTTT.

This clone was observed once. V gene TRBV9 combines with J gene TRBJ1-5; 11 nucleotides agree with TRBD1. Germline CDR1 reads SGDLS; CDR2 reads YYNGEE. With 4 bases clipped from V and 6 bases from J, the junction kept 3 bases outside the gene matches. The CDR3 length is 14 residues. This CDR3 reads CASSRTGGGQPQHF. The DNA for the CDR3 is TGTGCCAGCAGCCGGACAGGGGGCGGTCAGCCCCAGCATTTT.

The chain recombines TRBV9 with TRBJ2-1; 10 bases match TRBD2. Germline V gene sequence: CDR1 SGDLS, CDR2 YYNGEE. The CDR3 has 15 residues. Losses at the gene ends were 3 bases for V and 10 bases for J; bases not matched to a gene: 10. The CDR3 loop reads CASSDSGRASGEQFF. DNA of the CDR3: TGTGCCAGCAGCGACAGCGGGAGGGCCTCTGGCGAGCAGTTCTTC.

V gene TRBV7-2 combines with J gene TRBJ1-2, with D possibly TRBD1 on 6 matching bases. Trimming shortened V by 4 bases and J by 4 bases, and 10 bases separated the two germline ends. The germline V gene has CDR1 SGHTA and CDR2 FQGNSA. CDR3 size: 13 residues. CDR3: CASSSQGIYGYTF. In nucleotides, the CDR3 is TGTGCCAGCAGCTCACAGGGAATCTATGGCTACACCTTC.

This chain connects TRBV5-1 to TRBJ2-2; D might be TRBD1 or TRBD2, each matching 5 bases. V was trimmed by 5 bases and J by 0 bases, leaving 17 bases between them. In germline, CDR1 is SGHRS, CDR2 YFSETQ. There are 17 residues in the CDR3. CDR3 DNA sequence: TGCGCCAGCAGGCCCCTCACCGGGACGTCGAACACCGGGGAGCTGTTTTTT. Protein product: CASRPLTGTSNTGELFF.

The V gene is TRBV21-1, the J gene TRBJ2-7. TRBV21-1 counts as a pseudogene. CDR3 length: 15 residues. This CDR3 reads CASSNLGCGSYEQYF. The CDR3, as DNA: TGTGCCAGCAGCAATTTGGGGTGCGGTTCCTACGAGCAGTACTTC.

This clone was observed a single time. The rearrangement links TRBV7-6 to TRBJ2-1; D is ambiguous. V was shortened by 1 base and J by 0 bases, with 10 bases between the two germline ends. Germline V gene data show CDR1 as SGHVS and CDR2 as FNYEAQ. This CDR3 has 16 amino acids. CDR3 loop: CASSLGRRSSYNEQFF. The CDR3, as DNA: TGTGCCAGCAGCTTAGGGAGACGTAGCTCCTACAATGAGCAGTTCTTC.

V gene TRBV3-1 (or the pseudogene TRBV3-2) combines with J gene TRBJ2-5; D is perhaps TRBD2 (5 bases). CDR1 and CDR2 from the germline V gene are LGHDT and YNNKEL (reference sequence). The CDR3 has 18 amino acids. Trimming cost V 5 bases and J 5 bases, with 27 bases left between them. This CDR3 is CASSSLFMSGREVETQYF. CDR3 nucleotides: TGTGCCAGCAGCTCCCTATTTATGAGCGGAAGAGAGGTGGAGACCCAGTACTTC.

This clone was observed a single time. DNA for the CDR3: TGTGCCAGCAGCTTGCATGGCCTAGCGGGAGGGCCATACGAGCAGTACTTC. It encodes CASSLHGLAGGPYEQYF. V and J are TRBV5-4 and TRBJ2-7, with 12 bases matching TRBD2. CDR3 length: 17 amino acids. The trim removed 1 base at V and 4 bases at J, leaving 9 bases unmatched. Germline values: CDR1 SGHNT, CDR2 YYREEE (reference sequence). The complete variable domain, with remaining parts taken from reference TRBV5-4 and TRBJ2-7, reads ETGVTQSPTHLIKTRGQQVTLRCSSQSGHNTVSWYQQALGQGPQFIFQYYREEENGRGNFPPRFSGLQFPNYSSELNVNALELDDSALYLCASSLHGLAGGPYEQYFGPGTRLTVT.